This T cell receptor (beta chain) emerged from a study of T-cell reconstitution after alpha-beta-depleted transplantation in children. Points on this clonotype: This may arise from a read error, as a much more abundant clone is one base away.

Preparing the TCRbeta library involved the use of unique molecular identifiers. TCRdb reprocessed the PCR reads with MiXCR, giving one entry per CDR3 protein. The sample contains roughly 100,000 distinct CDR3 sequences, around 7% of which appear only once. With V trimmed by 2 bases and J by 6 bases, 12 bases remained unmatched. Germline CDR1 SGHTA, CDR2 FQGNSA. The CDR3 runs 16 residues. The V and J genes are TRBV7-2 and TRBJ1-2; 7 nucleotides match TRBD1. Sequenced material: PBMCs, taken before TCRalphabeta/CD19-depleted stem cell transplant. This TCR was sampled from a boy aged 2 to 10 with acute lymphoblastic leukemia, due to receive a stem cell transplant. CDR3 bases: TGTGCCAGCAGCTTATATATGGGACAGTCCAACAATGGCTACACCTTC. It encodes CASSLYMGQSNNGYTF.